This T cell receptor beta chain was sequenced for a study of technical replicates of blood from four donors. Only in-frame clones appear in the TCRdb table, and some are missing; sequencing was by immunoSEQ multiplex PCR. The sample has about 78,000 clones, about 95% seen once; the top ten hold more than 0.25%. Between the trimmed V and J ends, which lost 5 bases and 6 bases, there was a span of 14 bases. Germline V gene lookup returns CDR1 SGHDN and CDR2 FVKESK. This CDR3 has 13 amino acids. Sequencing was done on a sample of T cells isolated from PBMCs. V gene TRBV14 combines with J gene TRBJ2-7; D gene unclear. This clonotype was obtained from a human donor in good health. The CDR3 reads CASSVPAVGEQYF. In nucleotides, the CDR3 is TGTGCCAGCAGCGTCCCTGCGGTGGGCGAGCAGTACTTC.